The 5 T cell receptor beta chains presented below share a single source sample, sequenced in a study of Ad26.COV2.S vaccination and SARS-CoV-2 variants. Documented treatment: around 19 received Ad26.COV2.S at low or high dose, single or two shots; about 5 received placebo; per-sample allocation not given. Sampling occurred on day 63 after the first vaccine or placebo injection. Assay: immunoSEQ multiplex PCR; the TCRdb copy retains only in-frame clones and omits some. The repertoire includes some 340,000 clones, about 86% of them detected once, and 1.9% sits in the top ten. The input for sequencing was peripheral blood, taken in a trial of Ad26.COV2.S vaccine versus placebo. Receptor source: a person between 18 and 65 years old who received the Ad26.COV2.S COVID-19 vaccine or a placebo.

The CDR3 coding sequence is TGTGCCATCAGTACCACGACCGGGATGTTAAGAGGGTACACCTTC. It codes for CAISTTTGMLRGYTF. The chain employs TRBV10-3 and TRBJ1-2, with D unclear. The germline V and J ends were trimmed by 5 bases and 11 bases, with 24 bases remaining between them. CDR3 length equals 15 residues. Germline lookup yields CDR1 ENHRY and CDR2 SYGVKD.

This clone was seen a few times. The chain employs TRBV19 and TRBJ2-7; TRBD1 is a possible D gene (5 bases). Deletions cut 2 bases from V and 4 bases from J, with 12 bases between. CDR1 is LNHDA, CDR2 SQIVND, per germline (reference sequence). The length of the CDR3 is 14 residues. CDR3 coding DNA: TGTGCCAGTAGTATACCCTATCCAGGGTACGAGCAGTACTTC. Translated, it gives CASSIPYPGYEQYF.

The chain joins TRBV6-5 to TRBJ2-5; no firm D call. The CDR3 spans 12 residues. The germline V gene has CDR1 MNHEY and CDR2 SVGAGI. V was clipped by 4 bases and J by 6 bases, with 9 bases between them. The CDR3 DNA reads as TGTGCCAGCAGTTCCAATACGAAGACCCAGTACTTC. Its protein is CASSSNTKTQYF.

This rearrangement joins TRBV15 to TRBJ2-1; D unclear. This CDR3 has 13 residues. Trimming took off 9 bases at V and 9 bases at J, with 18 bases between the two ends. Germline assignment: CDR1 LNHNV and CDR2 YYDKDF (reference sequence). In nucleotides, the CDR3 is TGTGCCACGAGGCACTCTTCCCTGGGTGAGCAGTTCTTC. This gives the protein CATRHSSLGEQFF.

The chain employs TRBV10-3 and TRBJ2-3, with D perhaps being TRBD1 or TRBD2 (5 bases each). Germline CDR1 reads ENHRY; CDR2 reads SYGVKD. The CDR3 is made up of 13 amino acids. Trimming cost V 2 bases and J 3 bases, with 6 bases left between them. The CDR3: CAISEGGTDTQYF. The CDR3 nucleotides read TGTGCCATCAGTGAGGGGGGAACAGATACGCAGTATTTT.